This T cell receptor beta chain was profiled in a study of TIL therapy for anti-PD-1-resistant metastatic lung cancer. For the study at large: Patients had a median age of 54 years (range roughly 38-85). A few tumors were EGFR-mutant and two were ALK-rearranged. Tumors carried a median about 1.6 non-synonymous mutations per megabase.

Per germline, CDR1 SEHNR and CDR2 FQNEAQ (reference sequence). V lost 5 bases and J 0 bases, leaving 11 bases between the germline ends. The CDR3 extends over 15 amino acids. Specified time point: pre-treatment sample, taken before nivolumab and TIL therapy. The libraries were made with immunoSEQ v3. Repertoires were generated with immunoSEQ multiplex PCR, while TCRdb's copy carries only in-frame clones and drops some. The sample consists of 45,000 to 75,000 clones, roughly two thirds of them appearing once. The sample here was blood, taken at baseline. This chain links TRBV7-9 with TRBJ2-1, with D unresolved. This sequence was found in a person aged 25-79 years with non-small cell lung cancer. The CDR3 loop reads CASSPIGSSYNEQFF. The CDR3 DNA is TGTGCCAGCAGCCCCATTGGGTCCTCCTACAATGAGCAGTTCTTC.